This T cell receptor (beta chain) came from a study of CD8 T cells in Susac syndrome. With random hexamers, about 0.5 to 1 ug RNA was reverse transcribed. TCRdb re-called the immunoSEQ multiplex PCR reads with MiXCR, one entry per CDR3 protein. The sample lists some 110,000 distinct CDR3 sequences; 96% were seen once. CDR1 and CDR2 from the germline V gene are KGHSH and LQKENI. V lost 3 bases to trimming and J lost 2 bases, with 11 bases between them. The CDR3 consists of 14 residues. TCR beta sequences were obtained from blood CD8+ and CD4+ T cells. TEMRA cells were enriched by FACS, and CD4+ and CD8+ T cells were negatively isolated.

This clonotype originated in a human donor with Susac syndrome. Material for sequencing was CD4+ T cells from PBMCs. This chain links TRBV18 with TRBJ2-7; possible D gene TRBD1, 6 bases. Here the CDR3 DNA reads TGTGCCAGCTCACCCTCGACAGGTACCTACGAGCAGTACTTC. Residues: CASSPSTGTYEQYF.